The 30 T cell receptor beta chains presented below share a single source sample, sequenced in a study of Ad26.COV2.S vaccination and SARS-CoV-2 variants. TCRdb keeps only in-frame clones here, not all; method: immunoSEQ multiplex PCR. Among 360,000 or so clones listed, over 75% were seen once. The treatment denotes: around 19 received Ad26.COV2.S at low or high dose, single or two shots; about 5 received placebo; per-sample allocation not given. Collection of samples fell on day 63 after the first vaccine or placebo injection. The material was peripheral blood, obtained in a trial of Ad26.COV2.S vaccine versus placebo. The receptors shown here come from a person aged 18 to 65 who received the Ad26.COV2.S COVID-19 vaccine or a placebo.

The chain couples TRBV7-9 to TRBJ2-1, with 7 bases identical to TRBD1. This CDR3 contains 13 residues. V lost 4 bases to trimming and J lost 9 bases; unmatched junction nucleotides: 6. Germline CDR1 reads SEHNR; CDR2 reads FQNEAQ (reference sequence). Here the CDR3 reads CASSYGTDPEQFF. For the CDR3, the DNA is TGTGCCAGCAGCTACGGGACAGACCCTGAGCAGTTCTTC.

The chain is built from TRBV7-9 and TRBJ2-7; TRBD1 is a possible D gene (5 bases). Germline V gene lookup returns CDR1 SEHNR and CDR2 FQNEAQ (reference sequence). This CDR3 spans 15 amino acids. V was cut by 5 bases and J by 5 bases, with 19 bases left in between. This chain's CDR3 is CASSEGEGAFDEQYF. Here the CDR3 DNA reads TGTGCCAGCAGCGAAGGAGAAGGGGCCTTCGACGAGCAGTACTTC.

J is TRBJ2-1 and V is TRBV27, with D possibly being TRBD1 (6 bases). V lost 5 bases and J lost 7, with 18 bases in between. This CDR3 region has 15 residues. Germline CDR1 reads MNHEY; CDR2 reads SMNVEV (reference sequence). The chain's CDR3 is CASSTYLGQGNEQFF. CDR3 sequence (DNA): TGTGCCAGCAGTACCTATTTGGGCCAGGGGAATGAGCAGTTCTTC.

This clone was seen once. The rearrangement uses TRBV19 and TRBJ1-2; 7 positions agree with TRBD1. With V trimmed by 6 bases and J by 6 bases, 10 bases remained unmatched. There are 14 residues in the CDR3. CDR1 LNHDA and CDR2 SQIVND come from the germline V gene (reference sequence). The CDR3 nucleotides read TGTGCCAGTAGCCAAGACAGGGCACGGAATGGCTACACCTTC. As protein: CASSQDRARNGYTF.

The CDR3 reads CASSLVGSEQFF. For the CDR3, the DNA is TGTGCCAGCAGTTTAGTCGGTAGTGAGCAGTTCTTC. The chain employs TRBV12-3 or TRBV12-4 and TRBJ2-1; the D is unclear. V lost 1 base, J lost 9 bases, and 7 bases lay in between. The CDR3 consists of 12 residues.

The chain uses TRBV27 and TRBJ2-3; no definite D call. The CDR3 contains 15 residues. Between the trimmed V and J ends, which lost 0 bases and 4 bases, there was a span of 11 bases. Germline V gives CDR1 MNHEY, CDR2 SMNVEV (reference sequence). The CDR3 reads CASSLSSLIPDTQYF. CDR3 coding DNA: TGTGCCAGCAGTTTATCCAGCTTAATCCCAGATACGCAGTATTTT.

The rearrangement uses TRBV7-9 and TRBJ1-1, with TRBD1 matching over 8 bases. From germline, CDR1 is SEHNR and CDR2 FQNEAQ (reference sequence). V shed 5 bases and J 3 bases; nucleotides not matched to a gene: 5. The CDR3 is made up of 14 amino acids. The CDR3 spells CASSETDRDTEAFF. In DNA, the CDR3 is TGTGCCAGCAGCGAGACGGACAGGGACACTGAAGCTTTCTTT.

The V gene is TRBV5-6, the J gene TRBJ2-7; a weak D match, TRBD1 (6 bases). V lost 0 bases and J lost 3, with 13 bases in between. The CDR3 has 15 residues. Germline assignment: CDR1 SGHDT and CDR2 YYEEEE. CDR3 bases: TGTGCCAGCAGCTTGGTAGGGGGTAGTCGCTACGAGCAGTACTTC. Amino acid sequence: CASSLVGGSRYEQYF.

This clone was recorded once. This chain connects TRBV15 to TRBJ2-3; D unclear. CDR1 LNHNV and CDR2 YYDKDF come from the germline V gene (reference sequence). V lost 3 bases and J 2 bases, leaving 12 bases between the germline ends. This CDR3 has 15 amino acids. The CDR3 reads CATSSPATATDTQYF. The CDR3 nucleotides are TGTGCCACCAGCAGCCCAGCCACCGCCACAGATACGCAGTATTTT. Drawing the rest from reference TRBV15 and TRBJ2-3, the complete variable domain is DAMVIQNPRYQVTQFGKPVTLSCSQTLNHNVMYWYQQKSSQAPKLLFHYYDKDFNNEADTPDNFQSRRPNTSFCFLDIRSPGLGDTAMYLCATSSPATATDTQYFGPGTRLTVL.

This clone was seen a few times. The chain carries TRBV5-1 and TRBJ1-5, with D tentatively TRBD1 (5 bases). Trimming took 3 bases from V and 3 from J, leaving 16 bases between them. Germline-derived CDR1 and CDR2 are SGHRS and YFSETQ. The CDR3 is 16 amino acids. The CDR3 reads CASSSGPRKDNQPQHF. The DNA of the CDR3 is TGCGCCAGCAGCTCGGGACCGAGAAAGGACAATCAGCCCCAGCATTTT.

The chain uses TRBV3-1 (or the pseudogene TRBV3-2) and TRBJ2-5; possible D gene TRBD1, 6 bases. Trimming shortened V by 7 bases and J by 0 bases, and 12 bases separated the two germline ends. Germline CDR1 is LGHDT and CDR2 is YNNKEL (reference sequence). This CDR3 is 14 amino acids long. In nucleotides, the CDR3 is TGTGCCAGCACCCCTGGACAGTACCAAGAGACCCAGTACTTC. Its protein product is CASTPGQYQETQYF.

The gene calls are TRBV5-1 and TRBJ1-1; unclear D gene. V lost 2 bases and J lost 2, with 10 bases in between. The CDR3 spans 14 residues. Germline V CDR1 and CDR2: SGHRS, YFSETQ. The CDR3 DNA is TGCGCCAGCAGCTTTCTCGGGCTCAACACTGAAGCTTTCTTT. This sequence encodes CASSFLGLNTEAFF.

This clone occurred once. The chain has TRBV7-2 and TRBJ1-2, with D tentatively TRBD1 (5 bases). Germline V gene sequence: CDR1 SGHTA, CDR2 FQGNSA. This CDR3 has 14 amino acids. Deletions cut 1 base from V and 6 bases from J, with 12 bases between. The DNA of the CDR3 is TGTGCCAGCAGCTTAGACCAGGGTGTTGATGGCTACACCTTC. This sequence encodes CASSLDQGVDGYTF.

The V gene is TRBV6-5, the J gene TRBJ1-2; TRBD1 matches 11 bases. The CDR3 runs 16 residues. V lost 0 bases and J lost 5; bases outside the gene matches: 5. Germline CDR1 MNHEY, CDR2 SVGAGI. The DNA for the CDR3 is TGTGCCAGCAGTTACTCGAGGACAGGGGGCGGGTATGGCTACACCTTC. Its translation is CASSYSRTGGGYGYTF.

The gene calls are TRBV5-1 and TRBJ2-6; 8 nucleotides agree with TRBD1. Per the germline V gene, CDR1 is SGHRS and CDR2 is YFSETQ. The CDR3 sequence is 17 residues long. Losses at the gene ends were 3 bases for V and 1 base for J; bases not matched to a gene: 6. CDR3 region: CASSSGTGQSGANVLTF. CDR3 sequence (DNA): TGCGCCAGCAGCTCCGGGACAGGTCAGTCTGGGGCCAACGTCCTGACTTTC.

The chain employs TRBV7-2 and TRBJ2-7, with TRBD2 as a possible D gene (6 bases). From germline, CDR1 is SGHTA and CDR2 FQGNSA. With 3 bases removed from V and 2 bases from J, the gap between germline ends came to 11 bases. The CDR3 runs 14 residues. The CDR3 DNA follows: TGTGCCAGCAGCTTGCGGGGCCCAACCTACGAGCAGTACTTC. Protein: CASSLRGPTYEQYF.

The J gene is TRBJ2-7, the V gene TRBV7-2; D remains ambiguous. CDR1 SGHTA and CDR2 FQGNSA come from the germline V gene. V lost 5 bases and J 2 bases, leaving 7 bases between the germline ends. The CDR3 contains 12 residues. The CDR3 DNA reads TGTGCCAGCAGCACGGATGCCTACGAGCAGTACTTC. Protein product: CASSTDAYEQYF.

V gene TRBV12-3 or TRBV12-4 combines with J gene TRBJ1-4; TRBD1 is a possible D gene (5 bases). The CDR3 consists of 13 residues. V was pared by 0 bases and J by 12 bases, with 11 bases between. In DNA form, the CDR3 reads TGTGCCAGCAGTTTAGCGCTGGGGCGGGAACTGTTTTTT. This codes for CASSLALGRELFF.

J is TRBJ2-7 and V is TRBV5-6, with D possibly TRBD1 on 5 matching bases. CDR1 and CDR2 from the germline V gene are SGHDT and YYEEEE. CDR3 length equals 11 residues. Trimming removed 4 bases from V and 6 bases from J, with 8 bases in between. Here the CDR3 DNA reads TGTGCCAGCAGCGAAGACAGCGAGCAGTACTTC. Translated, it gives CASSEDSEQYF.

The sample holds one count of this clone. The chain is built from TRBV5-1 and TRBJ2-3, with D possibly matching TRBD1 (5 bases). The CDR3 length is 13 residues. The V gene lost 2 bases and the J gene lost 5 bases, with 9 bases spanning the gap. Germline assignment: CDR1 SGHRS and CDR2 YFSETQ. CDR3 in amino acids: CASSFPDRDTQYF. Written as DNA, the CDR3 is TGCGCCAGCAGCTTTCCCGACAGAGATACGCAGTATTTT.

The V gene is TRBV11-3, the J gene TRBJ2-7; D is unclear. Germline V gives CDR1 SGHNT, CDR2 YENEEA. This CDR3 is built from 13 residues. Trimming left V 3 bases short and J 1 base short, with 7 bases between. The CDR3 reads CASSFLGSYEQYF. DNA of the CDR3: TGTGCCAGCAGCTTCCTCGGGTCCTACGAGCAGTACTTC.

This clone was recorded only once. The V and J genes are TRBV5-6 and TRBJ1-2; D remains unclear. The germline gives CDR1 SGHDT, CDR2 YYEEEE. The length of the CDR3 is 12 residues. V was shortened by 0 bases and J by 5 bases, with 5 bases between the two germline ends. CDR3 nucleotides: TGTGCCAGCAGCTTGGAGGTTTATGGCTACACCTTC. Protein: CASSLEVYGYTF.

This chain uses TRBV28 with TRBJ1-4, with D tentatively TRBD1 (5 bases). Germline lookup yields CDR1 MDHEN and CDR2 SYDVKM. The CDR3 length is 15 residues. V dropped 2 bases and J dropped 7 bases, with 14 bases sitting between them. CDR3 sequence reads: CASSLMGVSGEKLFF. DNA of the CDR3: TGTGCCAGCAGTTTAATGGGGGTCTCGGGTGAAAAACTGTTTTTT.

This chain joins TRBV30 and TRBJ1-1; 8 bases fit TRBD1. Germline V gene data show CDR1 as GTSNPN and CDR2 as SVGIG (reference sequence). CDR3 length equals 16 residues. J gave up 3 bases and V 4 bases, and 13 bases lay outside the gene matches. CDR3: CAWTRDRGRTDTEAFF. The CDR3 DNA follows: TGTGCCTGGACCCGAGACAGGGGCAGGACGGACACTGAAGCTTTCTTT.

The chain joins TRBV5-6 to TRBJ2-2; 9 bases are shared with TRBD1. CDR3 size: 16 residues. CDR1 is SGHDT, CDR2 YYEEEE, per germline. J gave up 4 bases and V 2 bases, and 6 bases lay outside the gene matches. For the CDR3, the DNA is TGTGCCAGCAGCTTCCGGGACAGGGTTGGCACCGGGGAGCTGTTTTTT. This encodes CASSFRDRVGTGELFF.

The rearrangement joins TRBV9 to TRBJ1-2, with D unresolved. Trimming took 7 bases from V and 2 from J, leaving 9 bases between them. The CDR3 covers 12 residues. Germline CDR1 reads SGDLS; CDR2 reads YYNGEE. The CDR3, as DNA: TGTGCCAGCCAACCTGCGAACTATGGCTACACCTTC. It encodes CASQPANYGYTF. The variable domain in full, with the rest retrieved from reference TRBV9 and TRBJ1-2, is DSGVTQTPKHLITATGQRVTLRCSPRSGDLSVYWYQQSLDQGLQFLIQYYNGEERAKGNILERFSAQQFPDLHSELNLSSLELGDSALYFCASQPANYGYTFGSGTRLTVV.

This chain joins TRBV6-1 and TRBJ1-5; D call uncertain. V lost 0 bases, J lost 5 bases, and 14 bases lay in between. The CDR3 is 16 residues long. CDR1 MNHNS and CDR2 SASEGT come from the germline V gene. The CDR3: CASSEARGLLDQPQHF. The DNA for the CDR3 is TGTGCCAGCAGTGAAGCACGCGGGCTGCTTGATCAGCCCCAGCATTTT.

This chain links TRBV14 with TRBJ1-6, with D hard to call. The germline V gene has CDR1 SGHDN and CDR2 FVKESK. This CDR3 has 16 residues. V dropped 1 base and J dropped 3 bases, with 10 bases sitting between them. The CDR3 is CASSQVGGNYNSPLHF. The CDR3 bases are TGTGCCAGCAGCCAAGTGGGAGGAAACTATAATTCACCCCTCCACTTT. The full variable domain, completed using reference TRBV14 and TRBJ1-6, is EAGVTQFPSHSVIEKGQTVTLRCDPISGHDNLYWYRRVMGKEIKFLLHFVKESKQDESGMPNNRFLAERTGGTYSTLKVQPAELEDSGVYFCASSQVGGNYNSPLHFGNGTRLTVT.

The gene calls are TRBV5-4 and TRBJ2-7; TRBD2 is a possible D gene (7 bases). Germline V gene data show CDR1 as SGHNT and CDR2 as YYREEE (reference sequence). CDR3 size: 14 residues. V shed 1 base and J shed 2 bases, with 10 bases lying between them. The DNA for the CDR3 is TGTGCCAGCAGCTTGAGGGGGGGAGCCTACGAGCAGTACTTC. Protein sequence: CASSLRGGAYEQYF.

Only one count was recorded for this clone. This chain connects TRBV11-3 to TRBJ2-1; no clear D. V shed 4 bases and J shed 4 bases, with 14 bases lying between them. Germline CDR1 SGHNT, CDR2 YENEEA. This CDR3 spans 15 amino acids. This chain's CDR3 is CASSYTFVEYNEQFF. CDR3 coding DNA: TGTGCCAGCAGCTACACGTTTGTGGAATACAATGAGCAGTTCTTC.